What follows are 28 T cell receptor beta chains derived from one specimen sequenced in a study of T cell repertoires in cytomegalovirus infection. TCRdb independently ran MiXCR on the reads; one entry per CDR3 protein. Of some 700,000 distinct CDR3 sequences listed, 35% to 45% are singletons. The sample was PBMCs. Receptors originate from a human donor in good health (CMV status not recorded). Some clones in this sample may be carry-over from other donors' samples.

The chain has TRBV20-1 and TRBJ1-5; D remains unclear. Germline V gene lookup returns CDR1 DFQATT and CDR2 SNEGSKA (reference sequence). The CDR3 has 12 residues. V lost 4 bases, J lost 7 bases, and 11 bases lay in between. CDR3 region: CSAKLATQPQHF. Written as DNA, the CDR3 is TGCAGTGCTAAACTCGCTACGCAGCCCCAGCATTTT.

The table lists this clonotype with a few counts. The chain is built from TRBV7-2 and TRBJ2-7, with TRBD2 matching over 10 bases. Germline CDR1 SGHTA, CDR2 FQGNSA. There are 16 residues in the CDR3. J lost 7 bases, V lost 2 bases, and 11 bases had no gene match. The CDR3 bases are TGTGCCAGCAGCTTAATGGGGTTAGCGGGGGGTTGGGAGCAGTACTTC. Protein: CASSLMGLAGGWEQYF.

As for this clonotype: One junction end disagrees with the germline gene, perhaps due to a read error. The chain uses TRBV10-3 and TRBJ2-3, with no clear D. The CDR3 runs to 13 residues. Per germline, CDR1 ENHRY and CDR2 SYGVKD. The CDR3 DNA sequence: TGTGCCATCGGTGAGGCCGGTACAGATACGCAGTATTTT. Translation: CAIGEAGTDTQYF.

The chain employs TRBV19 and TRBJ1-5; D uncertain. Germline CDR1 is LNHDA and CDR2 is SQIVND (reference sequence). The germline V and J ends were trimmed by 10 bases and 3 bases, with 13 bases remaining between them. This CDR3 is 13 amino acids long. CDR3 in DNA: TGTGCCATCGGACGGAGCGACAATCAGCCCCAGCATTTT. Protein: CAIGRSDNQPQHF.

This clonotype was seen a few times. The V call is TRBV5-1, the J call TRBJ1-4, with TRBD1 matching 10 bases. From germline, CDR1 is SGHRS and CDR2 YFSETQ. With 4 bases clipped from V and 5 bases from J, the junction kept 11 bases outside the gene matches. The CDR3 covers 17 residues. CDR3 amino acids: CASSLPGQGSANEKLFF. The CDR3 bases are TGCGCCAGCAGCCTCCCGGGACAGGGGTCTGCAAATGAAAAACTGTTTTTT.

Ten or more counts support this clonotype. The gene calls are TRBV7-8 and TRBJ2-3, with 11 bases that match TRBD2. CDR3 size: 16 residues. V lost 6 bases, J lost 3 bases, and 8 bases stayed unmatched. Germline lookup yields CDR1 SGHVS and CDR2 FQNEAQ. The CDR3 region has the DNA TGTGCCAGCAGACGGATAGCGGGGGGGCCGACAGATACGCAGTATTTT. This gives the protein CASRRIAGGPTDTQYF.

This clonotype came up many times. The CDR3 DNA reads TGTGCCAGCAGCTTCCCCGGGGGGGCATCAAATGAGCAGTTCTTC. Translating it yields CASSFPGGASNEQFF. The gene calls are TRBV5-6 and TRBJ2-1; 8 positions agree with TRBD2. The CDR3 spans 15 residues. V dropped 2 bases and J dropped 7; count of bases not matched to a gene: 8. CDR1 SGHDT and CDR2 YYEEEE come from the germline V gene.

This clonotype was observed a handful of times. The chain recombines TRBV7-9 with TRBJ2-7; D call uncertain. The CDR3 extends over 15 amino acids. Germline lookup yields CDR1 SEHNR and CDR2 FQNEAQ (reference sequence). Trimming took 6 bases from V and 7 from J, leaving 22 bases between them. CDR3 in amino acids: CASSRNRTGFREQYF. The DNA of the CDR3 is TGTGCCAGCAGTCGGAACCGGACGGGTTTCCGGGAGCAGTACTTC.

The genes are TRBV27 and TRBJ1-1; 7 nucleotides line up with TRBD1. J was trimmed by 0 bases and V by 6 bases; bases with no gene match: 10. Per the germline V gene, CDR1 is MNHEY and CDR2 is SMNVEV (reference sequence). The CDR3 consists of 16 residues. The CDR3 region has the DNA TGTGCCAGCAGACACACCGGGACAGCGATGAACACTGAAGCTTTCTTT. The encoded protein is CASRHTGTAMNTEAFF.

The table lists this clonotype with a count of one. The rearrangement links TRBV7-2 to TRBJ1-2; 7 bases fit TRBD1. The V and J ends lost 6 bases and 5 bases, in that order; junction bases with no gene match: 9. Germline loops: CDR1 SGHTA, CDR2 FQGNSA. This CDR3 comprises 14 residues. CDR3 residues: CASSHRTGGYGYTF. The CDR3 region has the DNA TGTGCCAGCAGTCACCGGACAGGAGGGTATGGCTACACCTTC.

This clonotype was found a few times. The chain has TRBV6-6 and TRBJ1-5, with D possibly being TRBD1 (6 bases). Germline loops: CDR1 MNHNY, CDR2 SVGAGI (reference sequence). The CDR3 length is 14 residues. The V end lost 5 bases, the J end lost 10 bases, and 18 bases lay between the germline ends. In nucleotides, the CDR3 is TGTGCCAGCAGTCAACTAGGGGGGGGAGATCCCCAGCATTTT. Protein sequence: CASSQLGGGDPQHF.

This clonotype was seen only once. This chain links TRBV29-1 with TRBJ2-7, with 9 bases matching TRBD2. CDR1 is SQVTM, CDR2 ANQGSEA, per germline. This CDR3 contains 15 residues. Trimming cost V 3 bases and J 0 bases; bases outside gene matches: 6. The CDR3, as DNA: TGCAGCGTTGATTTCAGCGGGGGGCACTCCTACGAGCAGTACTTC. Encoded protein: CSVDFSGGHSYEQYF.

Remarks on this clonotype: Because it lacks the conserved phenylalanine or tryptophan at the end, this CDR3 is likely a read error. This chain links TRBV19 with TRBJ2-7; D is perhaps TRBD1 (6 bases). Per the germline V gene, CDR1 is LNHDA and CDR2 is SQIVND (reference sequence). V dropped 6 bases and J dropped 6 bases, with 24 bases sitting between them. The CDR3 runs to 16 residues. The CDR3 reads CASSDSGTRDLGEQYL. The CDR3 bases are TGTGCCAGTAGCGACTCCGGGACACGAGATTTGGGCGAGCAGTACTTA.

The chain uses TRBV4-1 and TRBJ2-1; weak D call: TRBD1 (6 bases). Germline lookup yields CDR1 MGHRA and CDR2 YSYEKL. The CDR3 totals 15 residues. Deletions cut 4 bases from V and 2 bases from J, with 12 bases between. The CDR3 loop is CASSPTQGPYNEQFF. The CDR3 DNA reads TGCGCCAGCAGCCCAACACAGGGACCCTACAATGAGCAGTTCTTC.

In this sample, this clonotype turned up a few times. CDR3 amino acids: CASSQPGQAFYNEQFF. The CDR3 coding sequence is TGTGCCAGCAGCCAACCCGGACAGGCTTTCTACAATGAGCAGTTCTTC. This chain joins TRBV4-2 and TRBJ2-1; 7 nucleotides align to TRBD1. Germline V lookup: CDR1 LGHNA, CDR2 YNFKEQ. J was trimmed by 3 bases and V by 2 bases; bases with no gene match: 7. CDR3 size: 16 residues.

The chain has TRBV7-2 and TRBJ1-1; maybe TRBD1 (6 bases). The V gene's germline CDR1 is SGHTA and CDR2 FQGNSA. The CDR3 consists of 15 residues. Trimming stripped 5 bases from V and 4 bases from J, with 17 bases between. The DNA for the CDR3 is TGTGCCAGCAGCATGAACAGGGTATCGAGCACTGAAGCTTTCTTT. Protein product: CASSMNRVSSTEAFF.

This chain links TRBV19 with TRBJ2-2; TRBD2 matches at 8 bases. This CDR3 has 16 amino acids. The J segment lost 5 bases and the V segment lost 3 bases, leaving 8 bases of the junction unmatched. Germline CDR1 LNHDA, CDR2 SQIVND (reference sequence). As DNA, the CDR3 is TGTGCCAGTAGTATTGCCAGCGGGAGAAGGACCGGGGAGCTGTTTTTT. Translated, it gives CASSIASGRRTGELFF.

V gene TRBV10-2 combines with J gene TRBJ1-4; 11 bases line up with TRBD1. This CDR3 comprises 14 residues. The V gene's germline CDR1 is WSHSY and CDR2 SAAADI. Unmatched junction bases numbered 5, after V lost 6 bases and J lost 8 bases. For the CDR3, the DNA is TGCGCCAGCAGGAGGGACAGGGGGAAGGAAAAACTGTTTTTT. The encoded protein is CASRRDRGKEKLFF.

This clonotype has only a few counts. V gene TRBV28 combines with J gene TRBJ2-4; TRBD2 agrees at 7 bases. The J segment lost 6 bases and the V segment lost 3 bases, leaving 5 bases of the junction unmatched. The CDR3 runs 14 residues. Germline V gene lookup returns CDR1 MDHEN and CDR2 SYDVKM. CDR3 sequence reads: CASSLQAGVNIQYF. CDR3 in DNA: TGTGCCAGCAGTTTGCAGGCGGGGGTAAACATTCAGTACTTC.

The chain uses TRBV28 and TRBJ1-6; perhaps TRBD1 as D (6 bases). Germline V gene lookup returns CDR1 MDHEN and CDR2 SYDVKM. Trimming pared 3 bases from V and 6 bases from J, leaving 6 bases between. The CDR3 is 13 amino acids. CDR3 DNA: TGTGCCAGCAGTTTCAGGGGTAATTCACCCCTCCACTTT. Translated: CASSFRGNSPLHF.

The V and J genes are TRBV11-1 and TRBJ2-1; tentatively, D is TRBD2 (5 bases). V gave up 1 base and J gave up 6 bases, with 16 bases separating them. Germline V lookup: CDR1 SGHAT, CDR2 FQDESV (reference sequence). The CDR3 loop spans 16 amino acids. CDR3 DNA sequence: TGTGCCAGCAGCTTAGTCTGGGCCGGAGGCTCCAATGAGCAGTTCTTC. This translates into CASSLVWAGGSNEQFF.

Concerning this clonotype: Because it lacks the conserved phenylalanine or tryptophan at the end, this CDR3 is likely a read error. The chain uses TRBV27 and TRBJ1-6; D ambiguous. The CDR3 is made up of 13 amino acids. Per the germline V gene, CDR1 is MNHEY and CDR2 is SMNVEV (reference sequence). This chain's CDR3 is CASSLRGNSPLHC. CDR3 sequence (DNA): TGTGCAAGCAGTTTGCGAGGCAATTCACCCCTCCACTGT.

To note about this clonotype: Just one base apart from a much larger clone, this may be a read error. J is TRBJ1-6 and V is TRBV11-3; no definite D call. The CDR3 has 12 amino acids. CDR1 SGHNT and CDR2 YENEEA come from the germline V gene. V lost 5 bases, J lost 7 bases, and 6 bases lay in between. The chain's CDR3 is CASSNGNSPLHF. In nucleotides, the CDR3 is TGTGCCAGCAGCAACGGGAATTCACCCCTCCACTTT.

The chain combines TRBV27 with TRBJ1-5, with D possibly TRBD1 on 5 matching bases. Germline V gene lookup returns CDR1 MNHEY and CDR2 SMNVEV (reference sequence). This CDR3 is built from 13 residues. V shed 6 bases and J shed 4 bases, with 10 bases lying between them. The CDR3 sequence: CASRRDRNQPQHF. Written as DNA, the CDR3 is TGTGCCAGCAGAAGGGACCGGAATCAGCCCCAGCATTTT.

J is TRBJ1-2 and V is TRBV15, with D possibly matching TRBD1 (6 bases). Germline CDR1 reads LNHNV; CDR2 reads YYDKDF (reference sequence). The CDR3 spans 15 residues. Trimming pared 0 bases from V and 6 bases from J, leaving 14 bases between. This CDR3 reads CATSRDWTGANGYTF. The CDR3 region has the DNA TGTGCCACCAGCAGAGATTGGACGGGGGCGAATGGCTACACCTTC.

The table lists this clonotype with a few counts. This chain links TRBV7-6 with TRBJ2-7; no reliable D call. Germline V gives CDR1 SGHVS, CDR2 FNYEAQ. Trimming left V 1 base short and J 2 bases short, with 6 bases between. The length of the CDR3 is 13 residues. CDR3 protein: CASSLELTYEQYF. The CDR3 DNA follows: TGTGCCAGCAGCTTAGAACTCACCTACGAGCAGTACTTC.

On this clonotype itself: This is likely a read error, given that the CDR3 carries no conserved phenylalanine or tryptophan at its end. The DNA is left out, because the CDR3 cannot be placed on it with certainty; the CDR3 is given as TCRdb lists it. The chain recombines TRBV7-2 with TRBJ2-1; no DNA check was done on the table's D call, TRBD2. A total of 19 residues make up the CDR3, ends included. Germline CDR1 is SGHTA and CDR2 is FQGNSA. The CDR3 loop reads CASSPKALAGLWGHNEQLL.

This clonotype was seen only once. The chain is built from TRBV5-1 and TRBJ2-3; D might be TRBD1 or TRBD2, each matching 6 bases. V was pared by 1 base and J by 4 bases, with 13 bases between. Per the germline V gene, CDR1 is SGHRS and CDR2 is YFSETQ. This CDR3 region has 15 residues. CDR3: CASSLRGLLPDTQYF. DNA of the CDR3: TGCGCCAGCAGCTTGCGGGGGCTACTACCAGATACGCAGTATTTT.